A single sample gave rise to the 8 T cell receptor beta chains below, sequenced in a study of cytomegalovirus exposure and HLA in healthy donors. The primer mix had 60 Vbeta and 13 Jbeta primers. Profiling relied on immunoSEQ multiplex PCR, and the TCRdb table lists in-frame clones only, not all of them. The repertoire holds 150,000 to 170,000 clones, with about 68% as singletons. The sequenced material came from PBMCs. The source of these receptors is a young man in good health and CMV-seronegative.

This clone was counted a few times. The chain combines TRBV4-1 with TRBJ2-1; maybe TRBD2 (6 bases). The CDR3 length is 16 residues. Trimming removed 1 base from V and 6 bases from J, with 16 bases in between. Germline V gene sequence: CDR1 MGHRA, CDR2 YSYEKL. The CDR3 nucleotides read TGCGCCAGCAGCCAAGGTGTAGCGGCCACCTTCAATGAGCAGTTCTTC. Protein: CASSQGVAATFNEQFF.

The genes are TRBV29-1 and TRBJ1-1; a possible D gene is TRBD1 (6 bases). Trimming took off 1 base at V and 0 bases at J, with 6 bases between the two ends. Germline-derived CDR1 and CDR2 are SQVTM and ANQGSEA. This CDR3 spans 13 amino acids. The CDR3 sequence is CSVEAGVNTEAFF. CDR3 sequence (DNA): TGCAGCGTTGAAGCAGGGGTGAACACTGAAGCTTTCTTT.

The chain is built from TRBV15 and TRBJ2-3; D may be TRBD1 (6 bases). Deletions cut 0 bases from V and 1 base from J, with 14 bases between. CDR1 is LNHNV and CDR2 is YYDKDF in the germline V gene (reference sequence). The CDR3 extends over 17 amino acids. CDR3 loop: CATSRDLQGRGTDTQYF. In nucleotides, the CDR3 is TGTGCCACCAGCAGAGATCTACAGGGACGGGGCACAGATACGCAGTATTTT.

This clone turned up a few times. Distinct nucleotide sequences in the sample also encode this CDR3. CDR3 sequence (DNA): TGTGCCAGCAGCCCCGGACAGGGAAGCAATCAGCCCCAGCATTTT. It translates to CASSPGQGSNQPQHF. The chain carries TRBV7-2 and TRBJ1-5; 8 positions match TRBD1. There are 15 residues in the CDR3. CDR1 and CDR2 from the germline V gene are SGHTA and FQGNSA. The junction had 4 bases not matched to a gene; V was cut back by 5 bases and J by 1 base.

The J gene is TRBJ2-5, the V gene TRBV6-5; 7 bases are a match to TRBD1. This CDR3 is built from 14 residues. The junction had 8 bases not matched to a gene; V was cut back by 6 bases and J by 4 bases. Germline V gene sequence: CDR1 MNHEY, CDR2 SVGAGI. CDR3 protein: CASRSDRAGETQYF. CDR3 bases: TGTGCCAGCAGGTCAGACAGGGCGGGAGAGACCCAGTACTTC.

This clone has only a few counts. This chain uses TRBV7-3 with TRBJ2-1; 12 bases map to TRBD2. V lost 4 bases, J lost 5 bases, and 6 bases stayed unmatched. Germline CDR1 is SGHTA and CDR2 is FQGTGA. This CDR3 is built from 16 residues. CDR3 residues: CASSSSLAGGNNEQFF. In nucleotides, the CDR3 is TGTGCCAGCAGCTCCTCACTAGCGGGGGGCAACAATGAGCAGTTCTTC.

The rearrangement links TRBV6-6 to TRBJ2-1; TRBD2 matches 10 bases. The CDR3 spans 14 residues. Germline assignment: CDR1 MNHNY and CDR2 SVGAGI (reference sequence). The trim removed 5 bases at V and 5 bases at J, leaving 3 bases unmatched. CDR3 loop: CASSASGGNNEQFF. The CDR3 DNA sequence: TGTGCCAGCAGTGCTAGCGGGGGTAACAATGAGCAGTTCTTC.

This rearrangement joins TRBV21-1 to TRBJ2-5; the table's D call, TRBD2, has no DNA check behind it. The J call may be faulty, since TRBJ2-7 better matches the DNA end. TRBV21-1 is given as a pseudogene. The CDR3 is 18 amino acids. Written as DNA, the CDR3 is TGTGCCAGCAGCAAAGATTTCAGGCCTAGCGGGGGAACCTACGAGCAGTACTTC. Protein sequence: CASSKDFRPSGGTYEQYF.